The present T cell receptor (beta chain) was sequenced within a study of cytomegalovirus exposure and HLA in healthy donors. Findings and caveats of the study: A reported reduction in N-insertions relative to the approximately 670-donor mean was seen in an Asian-associated ancestry cluster in a later analysis. Most TCR sequences showed up rarely, but some public TCRs showed up in many donors.

The germline CDR1 and CDR2 sequences are KGHSH and LQKENI. The CDR3 covers 13 residues. V lost 5 bases and J 1 base, leaving 8 bases between the germline ends. The PCR made use of 60 Vbeta and 13 Jbeta primers. Sequenced by immunoSEQ multiplex PCR; TCRdb stores in-frame clones only, minus some. The sample lists some 200,000 clones, 79% occurring once. A remark on this clone: Its target is unknown.

This clonotype was sampled from a woman aged 45-60 years in good health and CMV-seronegative. The sequenced material came from PBMCs. The chain employs TRBV18 and TRBJ1-1; tentatively, D is TRBD1 (6 bases). The CDR3 DNA sequence: TGTGCCAGCTCAAAACAGGGGAACACTGAAGCTTTCTTT. Translation gives CASSKQGNTEAFF.